These 23 T cell receptor beta chains originate from one sample sequenced in a study of CD8+ T cells in alopecia areata. Sequencing used cDNA as its template, made by extracting RNA and reverse transcribing it. Produced via immunoSEQ multiplex PCR; TCRdb's table is partial and in-frame only. Altogether 150,000 to 200,000 clones are present, around 59% being singletons, with the ten largest covering 14%. The treatment: oral pan-JAK inhibitor, 5-10 mg twice daily. The specimen was CD4+ T cells sorted from blood, collected at week 24, from a patient treated with tofacitinib. These receptors were obtained from a human donor with alopecia areata.

This clone has a handful of counts. This chain links TRBV11-3 with TRBJ2-7; TRBD1 might be the D (6 bases). Trimming pared 5 bases from V and 2 bases from J, leaving 13 bases between. This CDR3 region has 14 residues. Germline values: CDR1 SGHNT, CDR2 YENEEA. The CDR3 DNA reads TGTGCCAGCAGCCCCCGGACAGACCCCTACGAGCAGTACTTC. It encodes CASSPRTDPYEQYF.

The J gene is TRBJ2-2, the V gene TRBV4-2; the match to TRBD2 covers 8 bases. The CDR3 extends over 17 amino acids. From germline, CDR1 is LGHNA and CDR2 YNFKEQ. Losses at the gene ends were 0 bases for V and 4 bases for J; bases not matched to a gene: 7. CDR3 in DNA: TGTGCCAGCAGCCAAGATCTCGGACTAGCAGTCACCGGGGAGCTGTTTTTT. Translating gives CASSQDLGLAVTGELFF.

This clone was seen a handful of times. The chain uses TRBV4-2 and TRBJ1-6; D remains ambiguous. Germline V lookup: CDR1 LGHNA, CDR2 YNFKEQ. The CDR3 extends over 17 amino acids. V was pared by 1 base and J by 10 bases, with 20 bases between. The CDR3 DNA sequence: TGTGCCAGCAGCCAAGGGGGAGGGAATCCTAAGGGATCACCCCTCCACTTT. Encoded protein: CASSQGGGNPKGSPLHF.

V and J are TRBV7-9 and TRBJ1-2; D ambiguous. In germline, CDR1 is SEHNR, CDR2 FQNEAQ (reference sequence). The V end lost 5 bases, the J end lost 5 bases, and 12 bases lay between the germline ends. There are 13 residues in the CDR3. The CDR3: CASSAEPAYGYTF. The CDR3 DNA is TGTGCCAGCAGCGCAGAACCCGCATATGGCTACACCTTC.

This clone has a single count. This chain connects TRBV7-9 to TRBJ2-5; D is unresolved. The V end lost 4 bases, the J end lost 0 bases, and 15 bases lay between the germline ends. Germline V gene lookup returns CDR1 SEHNR and CDR2 FQNEAQ (reference sequence). This CDR3 is built from 16 residues. The CDR3 loop is CASSYPRTLDQETQYF. The CDR3 region has the DNA TGTGCCAGCAGCTACCCCAGAACTTTGGACCAAGAGACCCAGTACTTC.

The rearrangement uses TRBV4-2 and TRBJ1-2, with 7 nucleotides matching TRBD1. Germline CDR1 LGHNA, CDR2 YNFKEQ. V lost 0 bases and J lost 5; bases outside the gene matches: 9. This CDR3 region has 16 residues. The CDR3 protein is CASSQDSQGDLYGYTF. The CDR3 DNA is TGTGCCAGCAGCCAAGATAGCCAGGGGGACCTATATGGCTACACCTTC.

This clone was seen a handful of times. The chain couples TRBV25-1 to TRBJ2-7, with TRBD1 as a possible D gene (6 bases). The CDR3 is made up of 13 amino acids. V gave up 6 bases and J gave up 6 bases, with 15 bases separating them. The germline V gene encodes CDR1 MGHDK and CDR2 SYGVNS. In nucleotides, the CDR3 is TGTGCCAGCAGGGGGCAGGGGCAGGGCGAGCAGTACTTC. It translates to CASRGQGQGEQYF.

V is TRBV30 and J is TRBJ1-2, with D perhaps TRBD1 (5 bases). This CDR3 contains 12 residues. The germline V and J ends were trimmed by 2 bases and 5 bases, with 9 bases remaining between them. Germline CDR1 is GTSNPN and CDR2 is SVGIG (reference sequence). The CDR3 here is CAWSPGKYGYTF. CDR3 bases: TGTGCCTGGAGTCCAGGGAAGTATGGCTACACCTTC. The full variable domain, rest sourced from reference TRBV30 and TRBJ1-2, is SQTIHQWPATLVQPVGSPLSLECTVEGTSNPNLYWYRQAAGRGLQLLFYSVGIGQISSEVPQNLSASRPQDRQFILSSKKLLLSDSGFYLCAWSPGKYGYTFGSGTRLTVV.

The chain employs TRBV15 and TRBJ2-1, with 8 bases lining up with TRBD1. Germline trimming cut 1 base from V and 8 bases from J; bases unmatched to any gene: 4. Germline-derived CDR1 and CDR2 are LNHNV and YYDKDF (reference sequence). The CDR3 has 14 residues. In DNA form, the CDR3 reads TGTGCCACCAGCAGAGGTGCGACAGGGGATGAGCAGTTCTTC. It yields the protein CATSRGATGDEQFF. The whole variable domain, remainder taken from reference TRBV15 and TRBJ2-1, is DAMVIQNPRYQVTQFGKPVTLSCSQTLNHNVMYWYQQKSSQAPKLLFHYYDKDFNNEADTPDNFQSRRPNTSFCFLDIRSPGLGDTAMYLCATSRGATGDEQFFGPGTRLTVL.

The chain links TRBV29-1 to TRBJ1-2; D is undetermined. Trimming stripped 3 bases from V and 4 bases from J, with 15 bases between. CDR3 size: 14 residues. From germline, CDR1 is SQVTM and CDR2 ANQGSEA. The CDR3 DNA reads as TGCAGCGTTGAGATTAATATTGGGGTCTATGGCTACACCTTC. It specifies CSVEINIGVYGYTF.

The V call is TRBV2, the J call TRBJ2-1; D perhaps matches TRBD2 (6 bases). Germline lookup yields CDR1 SNHLY and CDR2 FYNNEI. The V end was cut by 6 bases, the J end by 15 bases, with 21 bases between. The CDR3 runs 13 residues. Here the CDR3 reads CASSRDAEAGRFF. CDR3 nucleotides: TGTGCCAGCAGCCGGGACGCAGAAGCCGGGAGGTTCTTC.

Only a few counts were recorded for this clone. The chain joins TRBV7-9 to TRBJ2-5; no clear D gene. Looked up from germline, CDR1 is SEHNR and CDR2 is FQNEAQ (reference sequence). Trimming took 0 bases from V and 2 from J, leaving 10 bases between them. CDR3 length: 15 residues. This CDR3 reads CASSLAARRQETQYF. In DNA, the CDR3 is TGTGCCAGCAGCTTAGCGGCTAGGCGGCAAGAGACCCAGTACTTC.

The chain joins TRBV18 to TRBJ1-1, with a tentative D call TRBD1 (6 bases). Germline CDR1 reads KGHSH; CDR2 reads LQKENI. CDR3 size: 13 residues. Trimming stripped 3 bases from V and 9 bases from J, with 14 bases between. CDR3 in amino acids: CASSPDGGLKAFF. The CDR3 DNA reads as TGTGCCAGCTCACCGGACGGGGGCTTAAAAGCTTTCTTT.

The V and J genes are TRBV2 and TRBJ2-4, with TRBD1 matching 7 bases. Germline loops: CDR1 SNHLY, CDR2 FYNNEI. The junction had 11 bases not matched to a gene; V was cut back by 9 bases and J by 6 bases. The CDR3 consists of 14 residues. The CDR3 coding sequence is TGTGCCAGTCTAGACAGGGATAGGGGAAACATTCAGTACTTC. It translates to CASLDRDRGNIQYF.

This clone came up a few times. CDR3 in amino acids: CASAWGLEGNQPQHF. CDR3 DNA sequence: TGTGCTAGTGCCTGGGGCTTGGAGGGCAATCAGCCCCAGCATTTT. This chain joins TRBV12-5 and TRBJ1-5, with TRBD1 as a possible D gene (5 bases). V shed 7 bases and J shed 2 bases, with 15 bases lying between them. Germline values: CDR1 LGHNT, CDR2 FRNRAP. The CDR3 is made up of 15 amino acids.

The rearrangement uses TRBV29-1 and TRBJ2-5, with 10 bases lining up with TRBD2. Trimming cost V 4 bases and J 4 bases; bases outside gene matches: 6. Germline V gene data show CDR1 as SQVTM and CDR2 as ANQGSEA. The CDR3 covers 14 residues. The CDR3 loop reads CSVVASGGGETQYF. The CDR3 bases are TGCAGCGTTGTGGCTAGCGGGGGTGGAGAGACCCAGTACTTC.

This chain connects TRBV2 to TRBJ2-5; the D is unclear. CDR3 length equals 11 residues. CDR1 and CDR2 from the germline V gene are SNHLY and FYNNEI. The V gene lost 6 bases and the J gene lost 2 bases, with 4 bases spanning the gap. Here the CDR3 reads CASRNQETQYF. In DNA, the CDR3 is TGTGCCAGCAGGAATCAAGAGACCCAGTACTTC.

V and J are TRBV4-1 and TRBJ1-1; 7 bases align to TRBD1. The V gene end was trimmed by 4 bases and the J gene end by 1 base; junction bases not matched to a gene: 9. The V gene's germline CDR1 is MGHRA and CDR2 YSYEKL. The CDR3 runs to 16 residues. The CDR3 nucleotides are TGCGCCAGCAGCCCTGGGACAGCCTTTCGGAACACTGAAGCTTTCTTT. Translating gives CASSPGTAFRNTEAFF.

The chain uses TRBV19 and TRBJ2-7, with TRBD2 matching 12 bases. Germline V gene sequence: CDR1 LNHDA, CDR2 SQIVND (reference sequence). The CDR3 is 15 amino acids. V lost 5 bases to trimming and J lost 3 bases; unmatched junction nucleotides: 5. CDR3 nucleotides: TGTGCCAGTAGTTTGAGGACTAGCGGGGACTACGAGCAGTACTTC. Encoded protein: CASSLRTSGDYEQYF.

The chain couples TRBV13 to TRBJ2-5, with 12 nucleotides matching TRBD2. The CDR3 length is 17 residues. Germline V gives CDR1 PRHDT, CDR2 FYEKMQ (reference sequence). Trimming removed 2 bases from V and 1 base from J; junction bases left unmatched: 5. The CDR3 sequence is CASSLLAGGPGQETQYF. The DNA for the CDR3 is TGTGCCAGCAGCTTACTAGCGGGGGGGCCGGGCCAAGAGACCCAGTACTTC.

This chain connects TRBV5-8 to TRBJ1-1, with no clear D. V was pared by 0 bases and J by 11 bases, with 14 bases between. The CDR3 consists of 13 residues. Germline loops: CDR1 SGHTS, CDR2 YDEGEE. The CDR3: CASSLGRSAGAFF. The DNA of the CDR3 is TGTGCCAGCAGCTTGGGGAGGTCGGCCGGGGCTTTCTTT.

The chain employs TRBV27 and TRBJ2-7, with TRBD1 identical over 9 bases. The CDR3 is 15 residues long. Per the germline V gene, CDR1 is MNHEY and CDR2 is SMNVEV (reference sequence). Trimming removed 5 bases from V and 1 base from J; junction bases left unmatched: 6. CDR3 in amino acids: CASSLRDRASYEQYF. DNA for the CDR3: TGTGCCAGCAGTCTCCGGGACAGGGCGTCCTACGAGCAGTACTTC.

The chain has TRBV6-1 and TRBJ1-2, with D hard to call. V lost 6 bases and J 1 base, leaving 9 bases between the germline ends. CDR1 and CDR2 from the germline V gene are MNHNS and SASEGT. The CDR3 contains 13 residues. The CDR3 sequence is CASRSMNNYGYTF. The CDR3 DNA follows: TGTGCCAGCAGGAGTATGAATAACTATGGCTACACCTTC.